This T cell receptor (beta chain) was identified in a study of blood T cell repertoires in COVID-19. In the study overall: T cells, B-cell-depleted T cells, or PBMCs provided the cDNA or gDNA that served as material.

Trimming left V 8 bases short and J 0 bases short, with 22 bases between. CDR1 and CDR2 from the germline V gene are MDHEN and SYDVKM. The CDR3 runs 17 residues. Assay used: immunoSEQ multiplex PCR; TCRdb lists only in-frame clones, some missing. The repertoire has around 130,000 clones, roughly 79% of them found once; the top ten carry 10% to 12%. This chain joins TRBV28 and TRBJ1-2; D gene ambiguous. Sequencing used peripheral blood. This TCR derives from a human donor in a cohort sampled during active COVID-19. The CDR3 sequence: CASFEDDPSLTNYGYTF. In DNA, the CDR3 is TGTGCCAGCTTTGAGGATGACCCCTCTCTTACTAACTATGGCTACACCTTC.